This T cell receptor beta chain was captured in a study of blood T cell repertoires in COVID-19. Study at large: Donors in the United States, Italy and Spain gave samples during acute or convalescent COVID-19. Nucleic acid was either cDNA or gDNA, and it came from T cells, B-cell-depleted T cells, or PBMCs.

This clone was counted a single time. V trimming: 5 bases; J trimming: 5 bases; junction bases outside the gene matches: 9. Germline assignment: CDR1 SNHLY and CDR2 FYNNEI. CDR3 size: 14 residues. Assay: immunoSEQ multiplex PCR; the TCRdb copy retains only in-frame clones and omits some. The profile shows some 400,000 clones, roughly 86% of them singletons. This study enrolled people aged about 18 to 90 from about 24 US geographic areas. Cohorts were based on clinical histories the participants reported. Material: PBMCs or T cells enriched from blood (not recorded which). V is TRBV2 and J is TRBJ2-7; 7 positions match TRBD1. The clonotype comes from a woman aged 25 to 39 who had recovered from COVID-19. Here the CDR3 DNA reads TGTGCCAGCAGTAAGGTCGACAGGGTACACGAGCAGTACTTC. This sequence encodes CASSKVDRVHEQYF.